The entry that follows covers one T cell receptor (beta chain) sequence. Its specificity is unknown. Study-level findings and limits: In terms of TCR gene usage, tumor memory CD4+ T cells clustered together with blood and lymph node memory CD4+ cells, as well as with lymph node naive CD4+ cells. Tumor-infiltrating Treg TCR alpha and beta sequences overlapped most with tumor naive CD4+ T cells, then blood naive.

The sorted Tregs were CD4+CD25+CD127-/low cells. Full-length variable regions came from constant-region reverse primers plus semi-nested Nested Universal Primer A PCR. MiXCR was run by TCRdb on the 5' RACE reads, yielding one entry per CDR3 protein. Here the sample spans 35,000 to 50,000 distinct CDR3 sequences, less than 25% being singletons. This clonotype originated in a female donor with breast cancer. The sample taken for sequencing was Tregs sorted from blood.

CDR3 residues: CSAGTTSGSSYNEQFF. The CDR3 DNA is TGCAGTGCTGGGACAACTAGCGGGAGTTCCTACAATGAGCAGTTCTTC. The rearrangement joins TRBV20-1 to TRBJ2-1; TRBD2 matches at 11 bases. In germline, CDR1 is DFQATT, CDR2 SNEGSKA (reference sequence). This CDR3 is 16 amino acids long. Trimming cost V 5 bases and J 1 base; bases outside gene matches: 7.